A selection of T cell receptor beta chains follows, all from one sample in a study of blood T cells in healthy people across ages. One entry per CDR3 protein, called by TCRdb with MiXCR from the 5' RACE reads. The repertoire holds approximately 1.5 million distinct CDR3 sequences, around 35% seen once, with about 11% in the top ten. The source material was blood. Source of these receptors: a woman aged 25 to 45 in good health. Both conserved end residues are trimmed from each CDR3.

v_call cdr3_aa
TRBV7-2 ASSHHRLELTDTQY
TRBV12-3/TRBV12-4 ASSLQDSPLH
TRBV30 AWSVDRTSGPYEQY
TRBV20-1 SASTGRQETQY
TRBV6-5 ASSYSVQQFQETQY
TRBV29-1 SARAGPVTEAF
TRBV12-3/TRBV12-4 ASSGTSGRVGEQF
TRBV5-8 ASSSLTGTAYNEQF
TRBV20-1 SARDRLALRLLPGANVLT
TRBV20-1 SQDRTEAF
TRBV2 ASLREAGRYEQY
TRBV7-3 ASSFMGGSEQY
TRBV20-1 SANRGLAGAKNIQY
TRBV5-6 ASSFPGGGTDTQY
TRBV15 ATGRGRGVLNNEQF
TRBV5-6 TSSLGGRAQETQY
TRBV12-3/TRBV12-4 ASSPLGAGTPYEQY
TRBV20-1 SARRETGRVHEQY
TRBV29-1 SVVGAGGLEQF
TRBV12-3/TRBV12-4 ASTLGPQGEDAQY
TRBV5-1 ASSPGQGKGSTEAF
TRBV5-1 ASSLQGLQETQY
TRBV4-2 ASSQDAVVSNQPQH
TRBV6-2/TRBV6-3 ASSGGLAGSPYEQY
TRBV18 ASSPKTESYEQY
TRBV13 ASSLSGAGTSHEQY
TRBV21-1 ASTIQGYNEQF
TRBV12-3/TRBV12-4 ATDLPGGPGGYT
TRBV12-3/TRBV12-4 ASSLGGPTETQY
TRBV7-2 ASSLLAGGVNTGELF
TRBV3-1 ASSQVLGVQY
TRBV5-6 ASSSVREGSGYT
TRBV7-3 ASSLSSTGQYEQY
TRBV10-3 AITDRDRDWHEQF
TRBV11-2 ASSPKPGQVSYEQY
TRBV3-1 ASSQVPRGGTETQY
TRBV7-9 ASSLSSENYEQY
TRBV12-3/TRBV12-4 ASSTSLSSYNSPLH
TRBV7-3 ASSMTVNTEAF
TRBV3-1 ASSQEGGWTIDYT
TRBV7-2 ASSARRTGYGYT
TRBV4-2 ASSLGGLGNQPQH
TRBV5-1 ASKLGRKGTQY
TRBV5-5 AAAKIWDYTQETQY
TRBV7-9 ASSLVWNEQF
TRBV7-9 ACSFGGQGANYGSYEQY
TRBV28 ASSLPGQGGHEQF
TRBV11-2 ASSPTGLYGYT